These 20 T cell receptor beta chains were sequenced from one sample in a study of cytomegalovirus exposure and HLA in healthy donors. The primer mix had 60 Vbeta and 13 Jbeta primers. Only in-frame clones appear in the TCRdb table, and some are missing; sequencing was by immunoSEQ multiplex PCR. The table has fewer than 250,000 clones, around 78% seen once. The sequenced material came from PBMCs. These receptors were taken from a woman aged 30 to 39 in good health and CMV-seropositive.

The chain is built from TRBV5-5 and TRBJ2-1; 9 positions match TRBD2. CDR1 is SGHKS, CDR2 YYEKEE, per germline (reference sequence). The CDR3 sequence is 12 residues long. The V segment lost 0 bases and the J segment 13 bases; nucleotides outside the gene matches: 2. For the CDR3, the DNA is TGTGCCAGCAGCTTGGTTAGCGGGAGCCAGTTCTTC. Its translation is CASSLVSGSQFF.

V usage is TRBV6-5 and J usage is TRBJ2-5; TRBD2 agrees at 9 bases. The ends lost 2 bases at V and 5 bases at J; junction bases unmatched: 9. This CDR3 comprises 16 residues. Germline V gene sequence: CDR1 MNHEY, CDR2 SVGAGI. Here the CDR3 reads CASSYQGRGGRETQYF. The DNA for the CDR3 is TGTGCCAGCAGTTACCAGGGGCGGGGGGGCCGGGAGACCCAGTACTTC.

The CDR3 sequence: CASSLGSRSYEQYF. The CDR3 region has the DNA TGTGCCAGCAGCTTGGGCAGCCGGTCGTACGAGCAGTACTTC. The rearrangement joins TRBV7-9 to TRBJ2-7, with D unclear. V lost 3 bases to trimming and J lost 4 bases, with 13 bases between them. The germline CDR1 and CDR2 sequences are SEHNR and FQNEAQ (reference sequence). The CDR3 sequence is 14 residues long.

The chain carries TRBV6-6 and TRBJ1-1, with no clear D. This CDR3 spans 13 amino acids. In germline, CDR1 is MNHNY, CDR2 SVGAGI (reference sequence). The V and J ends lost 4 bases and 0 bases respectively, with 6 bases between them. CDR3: CASSSGMNTEAFF. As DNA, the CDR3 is TGTGCCAGCAGTTCCGGGATGAACACTGAAGCTTTCTTT.

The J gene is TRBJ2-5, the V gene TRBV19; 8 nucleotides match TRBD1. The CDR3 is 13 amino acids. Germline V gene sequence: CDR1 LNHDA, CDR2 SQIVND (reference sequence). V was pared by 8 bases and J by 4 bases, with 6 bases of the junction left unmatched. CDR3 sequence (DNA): TGTGCCAGTTCCCCAGGGGGCGGAGAGACCCAGTACTTC. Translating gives CASSPGGGETQYF.

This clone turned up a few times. CDR3 sequence: CATSRGGFNHEKLFF. CDR3 DNA: TGTGCCACCAGCAGAGGAGGCTTTAACCATGAAAAACTGTTTTTT. The chain recombines TRBV15 with TRBJ1-4; D unresolved. Trimming left V 1 base short and J 6 bases short, with 12 bases between. There are 15 residues in the CDR3. Looked up from germline, CDR1 is LNHNV and CDR2 is YYDKDF (reference sequence). The full variable domain, its missing parts supplied by reference TRBV15 and TRBJ1-4, is DAMVIQNPRYQVTQFGKPVTLSCSQTLNHNVMYWYQQKSSQAPKLLFHYYDKDFNNEADTPDNFQSRRPNTSFCFLDIRSPGLGDTAMYLCATSRGGFNHEKLFFGSGTQLSVL.

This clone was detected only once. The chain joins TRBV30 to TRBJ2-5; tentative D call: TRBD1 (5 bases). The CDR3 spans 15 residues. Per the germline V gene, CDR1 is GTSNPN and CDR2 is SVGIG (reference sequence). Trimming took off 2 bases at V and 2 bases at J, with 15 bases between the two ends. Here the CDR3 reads CAWSSQSGIQETQYF. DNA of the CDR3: TGTGCCTGGAGTTCACAGTCAGGGATACAAGAGACCCAGTACTTC.

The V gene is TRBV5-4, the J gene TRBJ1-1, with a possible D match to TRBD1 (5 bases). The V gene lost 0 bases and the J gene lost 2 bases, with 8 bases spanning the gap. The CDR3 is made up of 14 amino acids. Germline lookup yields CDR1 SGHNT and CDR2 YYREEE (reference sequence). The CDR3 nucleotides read TGTGCCAGCAGCTTGGCGGGGGGAAACACTGAAGCTTTCTTT. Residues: CASSLAGGNTEAFF.

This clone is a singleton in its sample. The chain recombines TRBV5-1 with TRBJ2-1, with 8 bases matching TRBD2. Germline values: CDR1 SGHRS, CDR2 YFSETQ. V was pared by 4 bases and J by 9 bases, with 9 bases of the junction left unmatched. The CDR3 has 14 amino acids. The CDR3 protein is CASSIGTSSVEQFF. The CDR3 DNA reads TGCGCCAGCAGCATAGGGACTAGTTCAGTTGAGCAGTTCTTC.

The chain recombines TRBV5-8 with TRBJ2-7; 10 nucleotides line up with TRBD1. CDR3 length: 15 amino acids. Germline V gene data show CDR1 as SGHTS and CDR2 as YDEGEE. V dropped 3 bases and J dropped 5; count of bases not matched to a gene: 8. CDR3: CASSSSGTGADEQYF. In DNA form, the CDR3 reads TGTGCCAGCAGCTCTTCCGGGACAGGGGCCGACGAGCAGTACTTC.

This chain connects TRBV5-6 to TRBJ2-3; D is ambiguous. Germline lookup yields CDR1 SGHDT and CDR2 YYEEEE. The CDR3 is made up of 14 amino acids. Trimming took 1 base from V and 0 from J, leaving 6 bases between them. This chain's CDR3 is CASSLWPSTDTQYF. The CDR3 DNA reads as TGTGCCAGCAGCTTGTGGCCTAGCACAGATACGCAGTATTTT.

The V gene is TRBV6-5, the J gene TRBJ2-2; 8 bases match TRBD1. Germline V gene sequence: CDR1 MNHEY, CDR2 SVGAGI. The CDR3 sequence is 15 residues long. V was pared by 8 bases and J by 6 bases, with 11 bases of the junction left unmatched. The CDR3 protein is CASGYRGARPGELFF. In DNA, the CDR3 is TGTGCCAGCGGATACAGGGGGGCGCGTCCCGGGGAGCTGTTTTTT.

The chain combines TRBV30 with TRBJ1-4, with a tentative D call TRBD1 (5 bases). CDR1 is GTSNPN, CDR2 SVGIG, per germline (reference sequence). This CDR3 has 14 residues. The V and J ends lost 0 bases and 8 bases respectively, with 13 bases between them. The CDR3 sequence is CAWSVLSGNEKLFF. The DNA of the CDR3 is TGTGCCTGGAGTGTACTGTCAGGGAACGAAAAACTGTTTTTT.

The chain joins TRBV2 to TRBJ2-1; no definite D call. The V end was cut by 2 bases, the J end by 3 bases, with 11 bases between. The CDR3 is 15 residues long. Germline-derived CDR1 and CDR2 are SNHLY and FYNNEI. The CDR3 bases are TGTGCCAGCAGTGAAAAAGACACTTACTACAATGAGCAGTTCTTC. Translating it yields CASSEKDTYYNEQFF.

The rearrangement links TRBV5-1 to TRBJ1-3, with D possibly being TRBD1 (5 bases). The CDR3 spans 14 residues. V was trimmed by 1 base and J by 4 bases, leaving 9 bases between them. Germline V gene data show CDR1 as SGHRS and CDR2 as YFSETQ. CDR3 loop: CASSLLGAGNTIYF. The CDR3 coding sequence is TGCGCCAGCAGCTTGCTAGGGGCCGGAAACACCATATATTTT.

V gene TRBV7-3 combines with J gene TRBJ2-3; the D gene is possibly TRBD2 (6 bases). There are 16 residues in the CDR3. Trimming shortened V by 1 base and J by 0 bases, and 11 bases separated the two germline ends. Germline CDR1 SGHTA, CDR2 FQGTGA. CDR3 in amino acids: CASSLIGGTSTDTQYF. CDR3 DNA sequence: TGTGCCAGCAGCTTAATTGGCGGGACTAGCACAGATACGCAGTATTTT. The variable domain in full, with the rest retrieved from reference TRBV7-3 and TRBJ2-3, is GAGVSQTPSNKVTEKGKYVELRCDPISGHTALYWYRQSLGQGPEFLIYFQGTGAADDSGLPNDRFFAVRPEGSVSTLKIQRTERGDSAVYLCASSLIGGTSTDTQYFGPGTRLTVL.

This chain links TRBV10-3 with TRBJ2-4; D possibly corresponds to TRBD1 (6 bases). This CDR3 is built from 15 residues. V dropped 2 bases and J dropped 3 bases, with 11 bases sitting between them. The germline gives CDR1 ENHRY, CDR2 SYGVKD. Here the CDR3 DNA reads TGTGCCATCAGTGAGGTGGGGGCGGACAAAAACATTCAGTACTTC. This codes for CAISEVGADKNIQYF.

CDR3 amino acids: CASSQGQGSEKLFF. The CDR3 DNA reads as TGTGCCAGCAGCCAAGGACAGGGGAGTGAAAAACTGTTTTTT. The rearrangement links TRBV4-2 to TRBJ1-4, with 8 bases lining up with TRBD1. The CDR3 runs 14 residues. With 1 base clipped from V and 7 bases from J, the junction kept 2 bases outside the gene matches. Germline-derived CDR1 and CDR2 are LGHNA and YNFKEQ.

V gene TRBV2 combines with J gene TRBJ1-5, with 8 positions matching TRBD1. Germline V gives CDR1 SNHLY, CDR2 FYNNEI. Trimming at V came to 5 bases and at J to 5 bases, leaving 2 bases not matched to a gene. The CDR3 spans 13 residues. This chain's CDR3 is CASSTGGDQPQHF. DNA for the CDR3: TGTGCCAGCAGTACAGGGGGGGATCAGCCCCAGCATTTT.

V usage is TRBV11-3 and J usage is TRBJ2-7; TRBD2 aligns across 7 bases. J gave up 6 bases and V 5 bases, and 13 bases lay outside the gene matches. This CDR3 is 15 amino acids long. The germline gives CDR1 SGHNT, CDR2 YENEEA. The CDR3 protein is CASSPRGGSGSEQYF. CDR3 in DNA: TGTGCCAGCAGCCCCCGAGGCGGGAGCGGTAGCGAGCAGTACTTC.